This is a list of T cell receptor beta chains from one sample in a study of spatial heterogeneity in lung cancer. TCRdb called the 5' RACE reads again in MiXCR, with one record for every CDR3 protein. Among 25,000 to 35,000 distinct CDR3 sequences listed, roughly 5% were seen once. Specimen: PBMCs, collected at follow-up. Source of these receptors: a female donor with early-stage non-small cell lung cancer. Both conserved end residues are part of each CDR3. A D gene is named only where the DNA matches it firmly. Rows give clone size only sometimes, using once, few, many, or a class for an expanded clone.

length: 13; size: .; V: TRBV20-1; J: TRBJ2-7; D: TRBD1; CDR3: CSAPPGQGYEQYF; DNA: TGCAGTGCTCCTCCGGGACAGGGCTACGAGCAGTACTTC
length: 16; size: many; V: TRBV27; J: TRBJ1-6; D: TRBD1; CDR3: CASRVLTGALNSPLHF; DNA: TGTGCCAGCAGGGTACTCACAGGGGCCTTAAATTCACCCCTCCACTTT
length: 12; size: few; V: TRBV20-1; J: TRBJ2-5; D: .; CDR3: CSARLGEETQYF; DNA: TGCAGTGCTAGATTGGGAGAAGAGACCCAGTACTTC
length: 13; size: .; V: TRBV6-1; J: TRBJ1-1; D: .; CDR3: CASSGQLSGEAFF; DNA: TGTGCCAGCAGTGGACAACTGTCAGGTGAAGCTTTCTTT
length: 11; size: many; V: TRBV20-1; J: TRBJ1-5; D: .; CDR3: CSAFIDQPQHF; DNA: TGCAGTGCTTTCATAGATCAGCCCCAGCATTTT
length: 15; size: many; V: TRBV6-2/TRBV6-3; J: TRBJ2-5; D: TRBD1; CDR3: CASSSHRDRGETQYF; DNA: TGTGCCAGCAGTTCTCACCGGGACAGGGGAGAGACCCAGTACTTC
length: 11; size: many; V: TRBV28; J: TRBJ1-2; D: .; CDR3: CASSTEYGYTF; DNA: TGTGCCAGCAGCACTGAGTATGGCTACACCTTC
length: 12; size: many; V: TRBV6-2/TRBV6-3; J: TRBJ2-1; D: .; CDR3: CASSTTERKQFF; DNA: TGTGCCAGCAGCACGACGGAACGGAAACAGTTCTTC
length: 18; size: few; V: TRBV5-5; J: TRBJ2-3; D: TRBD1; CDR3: CASSFRPGTVVETDTQYF; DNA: TGTGCCAGCAGCTTTCGCCCCGGGACAGTAGTAGAGACAGATACGCAGTATTTT
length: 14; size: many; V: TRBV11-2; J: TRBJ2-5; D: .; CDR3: CASSPLGSQETQYF; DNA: TGTGCCAGCAGTCCTCTAGGGTCCCAAGAGACCCAGTACTTC
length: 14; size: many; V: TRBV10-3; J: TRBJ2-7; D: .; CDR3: CAISEEDRTYEQYF; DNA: TGTGCCATCAGTGAGGAGGACAGAACCTACGAGCAGTACTTC
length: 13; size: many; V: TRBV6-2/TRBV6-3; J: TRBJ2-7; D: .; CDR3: CASSYSIYYEQYF; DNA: TGTGCCAGCAGTTACTCGATCTATTACGAGCAGTACTTC
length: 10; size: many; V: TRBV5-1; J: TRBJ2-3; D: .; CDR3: CASFIARQYF; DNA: TGCGCCAGCTTCATAGCCCGGCAGTATTTT
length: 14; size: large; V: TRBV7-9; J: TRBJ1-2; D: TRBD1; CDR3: CASSFPRGTEPLIF; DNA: TGTGCCAGCAGCTTCCCCCGAGGGACAGAGCCCCTTATCTTC
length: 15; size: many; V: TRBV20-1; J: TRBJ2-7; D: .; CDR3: CSARDQQVLPYEQYF; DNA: TGCAGTGCTAGAGATCAACAGGTCCTTCCCTACGAGCAGTACTTC
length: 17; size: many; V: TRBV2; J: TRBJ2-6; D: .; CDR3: CASSFDEPLYGANVLTF; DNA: TGTGCCAGCAGTTTTGACGAGCCTCTGTACGGGGCCAACGTCCTGACTTTC
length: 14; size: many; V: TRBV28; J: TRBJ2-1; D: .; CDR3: CASSLGFGGNEQFF; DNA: TGTGCCAGCAGTTTAGGTTTTGGGGGCAATGAGCAGTTCTTC
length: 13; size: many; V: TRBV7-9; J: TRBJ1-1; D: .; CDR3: CVTAGSLNTEAFF; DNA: TGTGTCACCGCAGGCAGCCTGAACACTGAAGCTTTCTTT
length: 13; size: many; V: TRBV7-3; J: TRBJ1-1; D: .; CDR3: CASSLTGGGEAFF; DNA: TGTGCCAGCAGCTTAACAGGAGGGGGTGAAGCTTTCTTT
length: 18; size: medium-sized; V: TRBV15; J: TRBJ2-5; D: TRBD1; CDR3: CATSSGQGASERIETQYF; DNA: TGTGCCACCAGCAGCGGACAGGGGGCTTCGGAGCGGATAGAGACCCAGTACTTC
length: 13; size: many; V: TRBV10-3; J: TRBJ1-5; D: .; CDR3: CAISPDSNQPQHF; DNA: TGTGCCATCAGCCCGGACAGTAATCAGCCCCAGCATTTT
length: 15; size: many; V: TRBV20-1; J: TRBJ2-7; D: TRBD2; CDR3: CSARDMLAGAYEQYF; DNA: TGCAGTGCTAGAGATATGCTAGCGGGAGCCTACGAGCAGTACTTC
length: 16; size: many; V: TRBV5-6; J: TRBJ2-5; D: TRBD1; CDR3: CASSLPGQGTEETQYF; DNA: TGTGCCAGCAGCTTGCCGGGACAGGGGACGGAGGAGACCCAGTACTTC
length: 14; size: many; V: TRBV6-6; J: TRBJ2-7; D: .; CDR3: CASSYSWGIYEQYF; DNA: TGTGCCAGCAGTTACTCATGGGGGATCTACGAGCAGTACTTC
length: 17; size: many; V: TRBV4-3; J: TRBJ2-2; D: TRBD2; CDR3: CASSQSTSGRASGELFF; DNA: TGCGCCAGCAGCCAGTCGACTAGCGGGAGGGCCAGCGGGGAGCTGTTTTTT
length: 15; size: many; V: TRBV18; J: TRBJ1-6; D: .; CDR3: CASSPGRADNSPLHF; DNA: TGTGCCAGCTCACCGGGTAGGGCTGATAATTCACCCCTCCACTTT
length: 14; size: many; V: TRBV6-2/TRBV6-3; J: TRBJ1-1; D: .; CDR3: CASSLDRVATEAFF; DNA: TGTGCCAGCAGTCTGGACCGGGTTGCGACTGAAGCTTTCTTT
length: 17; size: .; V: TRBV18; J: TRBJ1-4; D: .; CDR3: CASSHLTTDATNEKLFF; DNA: TGTGCCAGCTCACACCTGACAACAGACGCAACTAATGAAAAACTGTTTTTT
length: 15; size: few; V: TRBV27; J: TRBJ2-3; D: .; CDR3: CVSSQRLLGADTQYF; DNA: TGTGTCAGCAGTCAGCGACTCCTAGGTGCAGATACGCAGTATTTT
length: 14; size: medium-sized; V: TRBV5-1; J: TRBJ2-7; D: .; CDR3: CASRPSEGLGEQYF; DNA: TGCGCCAGCAGACCGAGCGAGGGATTGGGGGAGCAGTACTTC
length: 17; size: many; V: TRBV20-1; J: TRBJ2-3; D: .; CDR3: CSAKNLRTGVFADTQYF; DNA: TGCAGTGCCAAAAATTTACGTACGGGGGTTTTTGCAGATACGCAGTATTTT
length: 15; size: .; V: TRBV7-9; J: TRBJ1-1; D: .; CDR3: CASSLDGRRNTEAFF; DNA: TGTGCCAGCAGCTTAGATGGGAGACGGAACACTGAAGCTTTCTTT
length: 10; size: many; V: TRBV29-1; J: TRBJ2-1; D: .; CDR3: CSARTGEQFF; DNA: TGCAGCGCACGGACCGGTGAGCAGTTCTTC
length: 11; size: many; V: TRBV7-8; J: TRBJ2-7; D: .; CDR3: CASSLGTEQYF; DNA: TGTGCCAGCAGCTTAGGTACCGAGCAGTACTTC
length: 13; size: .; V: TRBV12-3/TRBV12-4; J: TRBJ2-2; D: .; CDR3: CASSNAGGGELFF; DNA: TGTGCCAGCAGTAACGCGGGCGGCGGGGAGCTGTTTTTT
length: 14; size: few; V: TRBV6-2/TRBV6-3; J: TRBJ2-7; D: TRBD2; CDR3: CASIRSGGTYEQYF; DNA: TGTGCCAGTATCCGGAGCGGGGGGACCTACGAGCAGTACTTC
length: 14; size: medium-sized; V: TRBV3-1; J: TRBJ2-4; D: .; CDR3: CASSSHLSENIQYF; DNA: TGTGCCAGCAGCTCTCATTTATCCGAAAACATTCAGTACTTC
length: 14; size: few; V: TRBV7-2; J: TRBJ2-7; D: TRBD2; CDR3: CASSTLAGGDEQYF; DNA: TGTGCCAGCAGCACCCTAGCGGGGGGAGACGAGCAGTACTTC